The next 18 T cell receptor beta chains were all read from a single sample in a study of blood T cell repertoires in COVID-19. Here immunoSEQ multiplex PCR was the method, and the copy in TCRdb shows in-frame clones only, minus some. The data show 150,000 to 180,000 clones, roughly 83% seen once. What was sequenced was peripheral blood. These receptors all stem from a woman aged 60-75 years with COVID-19, enrolled during active disease.

CDR3 protein: CASSYKGARGIGYTF. CDR3 bases: TGTGCCAGCAGTTATAAGGGGGCGCGTGGGATTGGCTACACCTTC. The rearrangement uses TRBV6-9 and TRBJ1-2, with TRBD1 identical over 7 bases. The germline V gene has CDR1 MNHGY and CDR2 SVAAGI. The junction had 10 bases not matched to a gene; V was cut back by 2 bases and J by 7 bases. The CDR3 spans 15 residues.

V and J are TRBV23-1 and TRBJ1-2, with 7 nucleotides matching TRBD1. TRBV23-1 is reported as an ORF; its role is uncertain. This CDR3 comprises 15 residues. V gave up 7 bases and J gave up 3 bases; unmatched junction bases: 11. This CDR3 is CASTTQRGRDYGYTF. In DNA form, the CDR3 reads TGCGCCAGCACCACCCAGAGGGGGCGAGACTATGGCTACACCTTC.

This chain's CDR3 is CASSYRSSYNEQFF. In DNA, the CDR3 is TGTGCCAGCAGTTACCGGAGCTCCTACAATGAGCAGTTCTTC. The V gene is TRBV6-7, the J gene TRBJ2-1, with D unresolved. TRBV6-7 is an ORF for which the function is uncertain. This CDR3 is 14 amino acids long. V was trimmed by 2 bases and J by 0 bases, leaving 5 bases between them.

This chain links TRBV20-1 with TRBJ2-1; no reliable D call. The germline V gene encodes CDR1 DFQATT and CDR2 SNEGSKA (reference sequence). The CDR3 sequence is 11 residues long. V lost 6 bases to trimming and J lost 6 bases, with 9 bases between them. The CDR3 is CSALIINEQFF. The CDR3 region has the DNA TGCAGTGCCCTTATAATCAATGAGCAGTTCTTC.

This clone has more than one count but fewer than ten. The J gene is TRBJ1-3, the V gene TRBV6-1; D possibly corresponds to TRBD1 (5 bases). In germline, CDR1 is MNHNS, CDR2 SASEGT. The ends were cut back, 1 base at V and 0 bases at J, with 7 bases in the middle. The CDR3 is 15 residues long. In DNA, the CDR3 is TGTGCCAGCAGTGAAGTGGGGGGCTCTGGAAACACCATATATTTT. Translating gives CASSEVGGSGNTIYF.

The rearrangement joins TRBV5-1 to TRBJ2-2, with 7 bases that match TRBD1. The germline CDR1 and CDR2 sequences are SGHRS and YFSETQ. The CDR3 covers 15 residues. J gave up 3 bases and V 6 bases, and 8 bases lay outside the gene matches. The CDR3 sequence: CASNRQGRDTGELFF. The DNA of the CDR3 is TGCGCCAGCAATCGACAGGGTCGTGACACCGGGGAGCTGTTTTTT.

The chain combines TRBV27 with TRBJ2-7, with 14 bases fitting TRBD2. Germline CDR1 reads MNHEY; CDR2 reads SMNVEV (reference sequence). CDR3 length: 17 residues. V was pared by 6 bases and J by 1 base, with 8 bases of the junction left unmatched. The CDR3 DNA is TGTGCCAGCAGCCTCCGGACTAGCGGGAGGCAGTCCTACGAGCAGTACTTC. This translates into CASSLRTSGRQSYEQYF.

This chain joins TRBV9 and TRBJ1-1, with 12 positions matching TRBD1. The CDR3 contains 15 residues. The V gene end was trimmed by 1 base and the J gene end by 7 bases; junction bases not matched to a gene: 5. Germline CDR1 reads SGDLS; CDR2 reads YYNGEE. CDR3 sequence: CASSVWDRGPNEAFF. CDR3 nucleotide sequence: TGTGCCAGCAGCGTATGGGACAGGGGGCCAAATGAAGCTTTCTTT.

The V gene is TRBV5-4, the J gene TRBJ1-2; D possibly corresponds to TRBD1 (6 bases). Trimming pared 4 bases from V and 1 base from J, leaving 8 bases between. CDR3 size: 13 residues. Germline V gene data show CDR1 as SGHNT and CDR2 as YYREEE (reference sequence). The DNA for the CDR3 is TGTGCCAGCAGCGGGGGCAGTAACTATGGCTACACCTTC. The encoded protein is CASSGGSNYGYTF. Full variable domain (rest looked up from reference TRBV5-4 and TRBJ1-2): ETGVTQSPTHLIKTRGQQVTLRCSSQSGHNTVSWYQQALGQGPQFIFQYYREEENGRGNFPPRFSGLQFPNYSSELNVNALELDDSALYLCASSGGSNYGYTFGSGTRLTVV.

The chain links TRBV9 to TRBJ2-1; the D is unclear. The CDR3 has 14 residues. With 0 bases removed from V and 8 bases from J, the gap between germline ends came to 12 bases. From germline, CDR1 is SGDLS and CDR2 YYNGEE. The CDR3: CASSVGSGQYEQFF. The CDR3 DNA reads as TGTGCCAGCAGCGTAGGATCTGGGCAGTATGAGCAGTTCTTC.

The chain carries TRBV5-4 and TRBJ2-2; D might be TRBD2 (6 bases). This CDR3 has 15 amino acids. Trimming shortened V by 2 bases and J by 4 bases, and 12 bases separated the two germline ends. Germline V CDR1 and CDR2: SGHNT, YYREEE (reference sequence). As DNA, the CDR3 is TGTGCCAGCAGCTTCAGGGCGCGGGGCACCGGGGAGCTGTTTTTT. It translates to CASSFRARGTGELFF.

The chain's CDR3 is CASSPTTGNTEAFF. For the CDR3, the DNA is TGTGCCAGCAGCCCGACGACGGGGAACACTGAAGCTTTCTTT. The chain is built from TRBV9 and TRBJ1-1; no firm D call. The CDR3 runs 14 residues. CDR1 SGDLS and CDR2 YYNGEE come from the germline V gene. The V gene lost 4 bases and the J gene lost 1 base, with 11 bases spanning the gap.

The rearrangement joins TRBV15 to TRBJ1-3; 7 nucleotides align to TRBD1. The CDR3 is 15 residues long. V shed 9 bases, J shed 8 bases, and the junction held 16 bases outside the gene matches. Looked up from germline, CDR1 is LNHNV and CDR2 is YYDKDF (reference sequence). This CDR3 is CATQRSVNTGDTIYF. In nucleotides, the CDR3 is TGTGCCACTCAGCGGTCGGTTAATACAGGGGACACCATATATTTT.

This clone showed up just once. The J gene is TRBJ2-2, the V gene TRBV5-1; 9 positions agree with TRBD2. Germline CDR1 reads SGHRS; CDR2 reads YFSETQ. The length of the CDR3 is 15 residues. V was pared by 2 bases and J by 1 base, with 0 bases of the junction left unmatched. CDR3 region: CASSLLAGNTGELFF. The CDR3 DNA is TGCGCCAGCAGCTTACTAGCGGGGAACACCGGGGAGCTGTTTTTT.

The V and J genes are TRBV29-1 and TRBJ1-1, with D uncertain. Germline assignment: CDR1 SQVTM and CDR2 ANQGSEA. The CDR3 extends over 12 amino acids. Trimming removed 8 bases at V and 4 bases at J, with 14 bases between. This chain's CDR3 is CSSSLGSTEAFF. CDR3 bases: TGCAGCTCCTCGCTGGGGAGCACTGAAGCTTTCTTT.

The chain uses TRBV12-5 and TRBJ1-4; 9 positions agree with TRBD1. The CDR3 consists of 13 residues. V gave up 9 bases and J gave up 3 bases; unmatched junction bases: 2. Germline V gene data show CDR1 as LGHNT and CDR2 as FRNRAP. This chain's CDR3 is CASRQGANEKLFF. In DNA form, the CDR3 reads TGTGCTAGCCGACAGGGGGCTAATGAAAAACTGTTTTTT.

This clone was counted only a few times. CDR3 in DNA: TGTGCCAGCAGTGGGGGGGGCACACGGGCGCAGTATTTT. As protein: CASSGGGTRAQYF. This chain links TRBV2 with TRBJ2-3; tentatively, D is TRBD2 (7 bases). V lost 4 bases and J 10 bases, leaving 15 bases between the germline ends. There are 13 residues in the CDR3. Germline-derived CDR1 and CDR2 are SNHLY and FYNNEI.

V and J are TRBV4-1 and TRBJ2-5; 7 positions agree with TRBD2. This CDR3 comprises 15 residues. Germline V lookup: CDR1 MGHRA, CDR2 YSYEKL. The V gene end was trimmed by 5 bases and the J gene end by 5 bases; junction bases not matched to a gene: 11. The CDR3 DNA follows: TGCGCCAGCAGCGGCCGGGACTATCACTACGAGACCCAGTACTTC. This gives the protein CASSGRDYHYETQYF.